The 21 T cell receptor beta chains given below trace back to one sample, sequenced in a study of T cell responses to AZD1222 COVID-19 vaccine. Repertoires were generated with immunoSEQ multiplex PCR, while TCRdb's copy carries only in-frame clones and drops some. Among around 100,000 clones listed, about 88% were seen once. This specimen was peripheral blood, taken on day 0 of AZD1222 vaccination. All receptors come from an adult in good health.

CDR3 nucleotide sequence: TGTGCCAGCAGTGTGGGTATAGGGGTGAACAATGAGCAGTTCTTC. This codes for CASSVGIGVNNEQFF. The chain combines TRBV6-2 or TRBV6-3 with TRBJ2-1; D perhaps matches TRBD1 (5 bases). V dropped 5 bases and J dropped 5 bases, with 16 bases sitting between them. There are 15 residues in the CDR3. The germline CDR1 and CDR2 sequences are MNHEY and SVGEGT.

The rearrangement joins TRBV28 to TRBJ1-4; 7 bases are shared with TRBD1. The CDR3 covers 15 residues. With V trimmed by 7 bases and J by 5 bases, 10 bases remained unmatched. CDR1 and CDR2 (germline): MDHEN, SYDVKM. The chain's CDR3 is CASTQAGTENEKLFF. In DNA form, the CDR3 reads TGTGCCAGCACCCAGGCAGGGACAGAAAATGAAAAACTGTTTTTT.

The chain couples TRBV12-5 to TRBJ1-2; 9 bases are shared with TRBD1. J lost 2 bases, V lost 6 bases, and 10 bases had no gene match. The CDR3 runs 16 residues. Germline assignment: CDR1 LGHNT and CDR2 FRNRAP. The DNA of the CDR3 is TGTGCTAGTGGGAGCCCAATACAGGGGGCGAACTATGGCTACACCTTC. Protein: CASGSPIQGANYGYTF.

V and J are TRBV5-1 and TRBJ2-2; the D is unclear. The V end lost 9 bases, the J end lost 8 bases, and 20 bases lay between the germline ends. Germline-derived CDR1 and CDR2 are SGHRS and YFSETQ. CDR3 length: 14 amino acids. The CDR3 coding sequence is TGCGCCACCACGGACGCCGAACCTAAGGGGGAGCTGTTTTTT. This gives the protein CATTDAEPKGELFF.

This rearrangement joins TRBV6-6 to TRBJ2-3; TRBD2 matches at 7 bases. CDR1 is MNHNY, CDR2 SVGAGI, per germline (reference sequence). The CDR3 sequence is 17 residues long. The V gene end was trimmed by 5 bases and the J gene end by 2 bases; junction bases not matched to a gene: 13. Written as DNA, the CDR3 is TGTGCCAGCAGTCTGGGGTTGACTAGCCCACCCACAGATACGCAGTATTTT. Its protein is CASSLGLTSPPTDTQYF.

The chain links TRBV2 to TRBJ1-1; D is unresolved. The CDR3 runs to 13 residues. The germline V and J ends were trimmed by 4 bases and 5 bases, with 11 bases remaining between them. Germline CDR1 SNHLY, CDR2 FYNNEI. Written as DNA, the CDR3 is TGTGCCAGCAGTGTTGGTACAAGGACTGAAGCTTTCTTT. Translating gives CASSVGTRTEAFF.

This chain links TRBV7-3 with TRBJ2-5; 7 bases line up with TRBD2. Trimming cost V 0 bases and J 2 bases; bases outside gene matches: 3. Germline CDR1 SGHTA, CDR2 FQGTGA. This CDR3 has 15 amino acids. CDR3 protein: CASSLTGGPQETQYF. The DNA for the CDR3 is TGTGCCAGCAGCTTAACGGGAGGGCCGCAAGAGACCCAGTACTTC. Drawing the rest from reference TRBV7-3 and TRBJ2-5, the complete variable domain is GAGVSQTPSNKVTEKGKYVELRCDPISGHTALYWYRQSLGQGPEFLIYFQGTGAADDSGLPNDRFFAVRPEGSVSTLKIQRTERGDSAVYLCASSLTGGPQETQYFGPGTRLLVL.

The count of this clone is one. V usage is TRBV5-1 and J usage is TRBJ2-2, with a weak D call TRBD1 (6 bases). Germline V CDR1 and CDR2: SGHRS, YFSETQ. The CDR3 has 16 amino acids. V was trimmed by 4 bases and J by 0 bases, leaving 13 bases between them. CDR3 residues: CASSPPWTANTGELFF. CDR3 coding DNA: TGCGCCAGCAGCCCCCCTTGGACAGCGAACACCGGGGAGCTGTTTTTT. The whole variable domain, filled in from reference TRBV5-1 and TRBJ2-2, reads KAGVTQTPRYLIKTRGQQVTLSCSPISGHRSVSWYQQTPGQGLQFLFEYFSETQRNKGNFPGRFSGRQFSNSRSEMNVSTLELGDSALYLCASSPPWTANTGELFFGEGSRLTVL.

The chain links TRBV9 to TRBJ1-1; no definite D call. Germline loops: CDR1 SGDLS, CDR2 YYNGEE. The CDR3 spans 14 residues. V lost 0 bases, J lost 1 base, and 7 bases lay in between. The CDR3 nucleotides are TGTGCCAGCAGCGTAGCTCCCCAGAACACTGAAGCTTTCTTT. Amino acid sequence: CASSVAPQNTEAFF.

This rearrangement joins TRBV28 to TRBJ2-5; TRBD2 agrees at 12 bases. The junction had 10 bases not matched to a gene; V was cut back by 6 bases and J by 5 bases. CDR3 length equals 16 residues. Germline CDR1 and CDR2: MDHEN and SYDVKM. The CDR3 protein is CASSSQTSGSGETQYF. The CDR3, as DNA: TGTGCCAGCAGCTCTCAGACTAGCGGGAGTGGGGAGACCCAGTACTTC.

The rearrangement links TRBV19 to TRBJ1-1; D gene uncertain. The CDR3 loop spans 15 amino acids. The V gene's germline CDR1 is LNHDA and CDR2 SQIVND (reference sequence). Trimming took 7 bases from V and 4 from J, leaving 19 bases between them. The CDR3 is CASTQPERSGTEAFF. The CDR3 DNA sequence: TGTGCCAGTACTCAACCGGAACGGAGCGGCACTGAAGCTTTCTTT.

Only a few counts were recorded for this clone. The chain has TRBV15 and TRBJ1-4; 12 nucleotides match TRBD1. This CDR3 spans 15 amino acids. After removal of 5 bases from V and 10 bases from J, the junction contained 8 bases not matched to a gene. CDR1 and CDR2 from the germline V gene are LNHNV and YYDKDF (reference sequence). This CDR3 is CATSSRDRGPVKLFF. The CDR3 bases are TGTGCCACCAGCTCTCGGGACAGGGGGCCGGTAAAACTGTTTTTT.

The chain couples TRBV10-3 to TRBJ1-2, with D possibly TRBD1 on 5 matching bases. Germline-derived CDR1 and CDR2 are ENHRY and SYGVKD. V gave up 3 bases and J gave up 0 bases, with 5 bases separating them. The CDR3 covers 13 residues. Written as DNA, the CDR3 is TGTGCCATCAGTGACAGGGCTAACTATGGCTACACCTTC. Its protein product is CAISDRANYGYTF.

The chain uses TRBV18 and TRBJ2-6; D tentatively reads TRBD1 or TRBD2 (5 bases each). V lost 6 bases and J 0 bases, leaving 18 bases between the germline ends. CDR3 length equals 18 residues. Germline V gene lookup returns CDR1 KGHSH and CDR2 LQKENI. CDR3 sequence reads: CASSLMGPPSSGANVLTF. DNA of the CDR3: TGTGCCAGCTCCCTTATGGGACCGCCGTCCTCTGGGGCCAACGTCCTGACTTTC.

The chain links TRBV7-8 to TRBJ2-7; D uncertain. Trimming removed 0 bases at V and 4 bases at J, with 13 bases between. From germline, CDR1 is SGHVS and CDR2 FQNEAQ. The CDR3 runs to 15 residues. CDR3 nucleotides: TGTGCCAGCAGCTTAGCCGCATCCCTCGGTTACGAGCAGTACTTC. This gives the protein CASSLAASLGYEQYF.

This chain connects TRBV28 to TRBJ1-5; possibly TRBD1 for D (5 bases). Trimming took off 3 bases at V and 5 bases at J, with 14 bases between the two ends. Germline values: CDR1 MDHEN, CDR2 SYDVKM. CDR3 size: 15 residues. The CDR3 DNA sequence: TGTGCCAGCAGTTTGGGGACCCGGGGGGATCAGCCCCAGCATTTT. It translates to CASSLGTRGDQPQHF.

The J gene is TRBJ2-7, the V gene TRBV5-8, with D possibly being TRBD1 (6 bases). In germline, CDR1 is SGHTS, CDR2 YDEGEE. The CDR3 runs to 15 residues. Trimming removed 0 bases at V and 3 bases at J, with 13 bases between. CDR3 in amino acids: CASSLATGLFYEQYF. In nucleotides, the CDR3 is TGTGCCAGCAGCTTGGCGACAGGCCTTTTCTACGAGCAGTACTTC.

The rearrangement links TRBV7-2 to TRBJ1-2; D gene unclear. Trimming pared 1 base from V and 8 bases from J, leaving 11 bases between. The V gene's germline CDR1 is SGHTA and CDR2 FQGNSA. The length of the CDR3 is 13 residues. The CDR3 nucleotides read TGTGCCAGCAGCTTAGACGCCAAGCGAGGCTACACCTTC. It specifies CASSLDAKRGYTF.

The chain has TRBV7-9 and TRBJ2-7; 7 bases agree with TRBD1. J gave up 9 bases and V 0 bases, and 2 bases lay outside the gene matches. This CDR3 is built from 12 residues. Per germline, CDR1 SEHNR and CDR2 FQNEAQ (reference sequence). The DNA of the CDR3 is TGTGCCAGCAGCTTAGCGGCAGGGGGGCAGTACTTC. Encoded protein: CASSLAAGGQYF.

The chain recombines TRBV6-2 or TRBV6-3 with TRBJ1-2, with 8 bases that match TRBD1. Germline lookup yields CDR1 MNHEY and CDR2 SVGEGT. Germline trimming cut 2 bases from V and 8 bases from J; bases unmatched to any gene: 7. This CDR3 is built from 14 residues. CDR3 DNA sequence: TGTGCCAGCAGTTACCAGGGACAGGCTAGGGGCTACACCTTC. This gives the protein CASSYQGQARGYTF.

The chain couples TRBV19 to TRBJ1-3, with D possibly TRBD1 on 5 matching bases. Germline-derived CDR1 and CDR2 are LNHDA and SQIVND (reference sequence). V was trimmed by 9 bases and J by 0 bases, leaving 9 bases between them. This CDR3 has 13 residues. CDR3 sequence (DNA): TGTGCCAGCAGGGTAATCTCTGGAAACACCATATATTTT. It translates to CASRVISGNTIYF. The full variable domain, completed using reference TRBV19 and TRBJ1-3, is DGGITQSPKYLFRKEGQNVTLSCEQNLNHDAMYWYRQDPGQGLRLIYYSQIVNDFQKGDIAEGYSVSREKKESFPLTVTSAQKNPTAFYLCASRVISGNTIYFGEGSWLTVV.